One and the same sample provided the 25 T cell receptor beta chains below, sequenced in a study of blood T cell repertoires in COVID-19. This table comes from immunoSEQ multiplex PCR, and its TCRdb copy is limited to in-frame clones, with some not included. Among roughly 240,000 clones, under 90% were seen once, and the ten largest hold 3.6%. Material for sequencing was PBMCs or T cells enriched from blood (not recorded which). These receptors came from a woman between 40 and 50 years old who had been exposed to COVID-19.

V gene TRBV2 combines with J gene TRBJ1-2; tentatively, D is TRBD1 (6 bases). Germline V lookup: CDR1 SNHLY, CDR2 FYNNEI. The V end was cut by 0 bases, the J end by 3 bases, with 11 bases between. The CDR3 is 15 residues long. The CDR3 DNA follows: TGTGCCAGCAGTGAAGCGGGTCAGGGGCACTATGGCTACACCTTC. This sequence encodes CASSEAGQGHYGYTF.

CDR3 DNA: TGTGCCAGCAGTTTTGAACAGGCCAATGGCTACACCTTC. This sequence encodes CASSFEQANGYTF. The V gene is TRBV28, the J gene TRBJ1-2; a possible D gene is TRBD1 (5 bases). The V gene lost 3 bases and the J gene lost 6 bases, with 11 bases spanning the gap. Looked up from germline, CDR1 is MDHEN and CDR2 is SYDVKM. This CDR3 comprises 13 residues.

The gene calls are TRBV24-1 and TRBJ1-5, with 7 nucleotides matching TRBD1. Germline values: CDR1 KGHDR, CDR2 SFDVKD. The junction had 14 bases not matched to a gene; V was cut back by 4 bases and J by 6 bases. CDR3 length: 17 amino acids. The CDR3 sequence is CATSDQEQGFSGQPQHF. DNA of the CDR3: TGTGCCACCAGTGACCAAGAACAGGGGTTTTCGGGTCAGCCCCAGCATTTT.

V and J are TRBV6-1 and TRBJ2-5; D might be TRBD1 (5 bases). Germline-derived CDR1 and CDR2 are MNHNS and SASEGT. Trimming removed 1 base at V and 5 bases at J, with 14 bases between. The CDR3 contains 15 residues. The CDR3 bases are TGTGCCAGCAGTGAAGTCCCAGGGCTTGGGGAGACCCAGTACTTC. Translation: CASSEVPGLGETQYF.

The chain employs TRBV7-2 and TRBJ1-3; D not resolved. CDR3 size: 16 residues. Trimming stripped 5 bases from V and 0 bases from J, with 14 bases between. The germline V gene encodes CDR1 SGHTA and CDR2 FQGNSA. This chain's CDR3 is CASSRSLQLSGNTIYF. CDR3 bases: TGTGCCAGCAGCCGTTCGCTACAGCTCTCTGGAAACACCATATATTTT. The variable domain in full, completed from reference TRBV7-2 and TRBJ1-3, reads GAGVSQSPSNKVTEKGKDVELRCDPISGHTALYWYRQSLGQGLEFLIYFQGNSAPDKSGLPSDRFSAERTGGSVSTLTIQRTQQEDSAVYLCASSRSLQLSGNTIYFGEGSWLTVV.

The V and J genes are TRBV7-2 and TRBJ1-2, with TRBD1 identical over 8 bases. With 3 bases clipped from V and 8 bases from J, the junction kept 11 bases outside the gene matches. The germline V gene has CDR1 SGHTA and CDR2 FQGNSA. This CDR3 contains 15 residues. CDR3 coding DNA: TGTGCCAGCAGCTTGCAAGGGACAGGTTACCAAGGCTACACCTTC. Translated: CASSLQGTGYQGYTF.

The V gene is TRBV7-2, the J gene TRBJ1-6; a weak D match, TRBD1 (5 bases). With 6 bases removed from V and 14 bases from J, the gap between germline ends came to 23 bases. Germline loops: CDR1 SGHTA, CDR2 FQGNSA. The CDR3 totals 15 residues. CDR3 in amino acids: CASRGTGSLGDSLHF. Here the CDR3 DNA reads TGTGCCAGCAGGGGAACGGGGAGCCTAGGGGACTCCCTCCACTTT.

This chain links TRBV19 with TRBJ1-5; D remains unclear. The germline CDR1 and CDR2 sequences are LNHDA and SQIVND (reference sequence). The V end lost 3 bases, the J end lost 6 bases, and 6 bases lay between the germline ends. The length of the CDR3 is 12 residues. CDR3 nucleotide sequence: TGTGCCAGTAGTATCGCGGGTCAGCCCCAGCATTTT. Protein: CASSIAGQPQHF. Using reference TRBV19 and TRBJ1-5 for the parts outside the CDR3, the full variable domain is DGGITQSPKYLFRKEGQNVTLSCEQNLNHDAMYWYRQDPGQGLRLIYYSQIVNDFQKGDIAEGYSVSREKKESFPLTVTSAQKNPTAFYLCASSIAGQPQHFGDGTRLSIL.

The chain employs TRBV7-9 and TRBJ2-1; D is perhaps TRBD2 (5 bases). The CDR3 contains 13 residues. V shed 2 bases and J shed 12 bases, with 14 bases lying between them. Looked up from germline, CDR1 is SEHNR and CDR2 is FQNEAQ (reference sequence). The CDR3 DNA follows: TGTGCCAGCAGCTTAACCGACCGCCGGGGGCAGTTCTTC. This gives the protein CASSLTDRRGQFF.

The V gene is TRBV18, the J gene TRBJ1-1; D is unresolved. The V and J ends lost 3 bases and 0 bases respectively, with 11 bases between them. The CDR3 spans 15 residues. The germline CDR1 and CDR2 sequences are KGHSH and LQKENI. CDR3 sequence (DNA): TGTGCCAGCTCACCCCTAGAGTCAGTGAACACTGAAGCTTTCTTT. This codes for CASSPLESVNTEAFF. Based on the CDR3 plus reference TRBV18 and TRBJ1-1, the full variable domain is NAGVMQNPRHLVRRRGQEARLRCSPMKGHSHVYWYRQLPEEGLKFMVYLQKENIIDESGMPKERFSAEFPKEGPSILRIQQVVRGDSAAYFCASSPLESVNTEAFFGQGTRLTVV.

This chain links TRBV6-2 or TRBV6-3 with TRBJ2-7; D remains unclear. The CDR3 consists of 15 residues. CDR1 and CDR2 from the germline V gene are MNHEY and SVGEGT. V lost 2 bases, J lost 4 bases, and 15 bases lay in between. The CDR3 sequence: CASSYLKLLLYEQYF. Written as DNA, the CDR3 is TGTGCCAGCAGTTACCTAAAACTCCTACTATACGAGCAGTACTTC.

The chain couples TRBV3-1 (or the pseudogene TRBV3-2) to TRBJ2-5; tentative D call: TRBD2 (5 bases). Germline CDR1 is LGHDT and CDR2 is YNNKEL (reference sequence). Trimming took off 1 base at V and 6 bases at J, with 6 bases between the two ends. This CDR3 has 12 residues. CDR3 coding DNA: TGTGCCAGCAGCCAAGGGGAGCAGACCCAGTACTTC. Amino acids: CASSQGEQTQYF.

The chain has TRBV5-4 and TRBJ2-7, with 8 bases aligning to TRBD2. The ends lost 0 bases at V and 4 bases at J; junction bases unmatched: 9. Germline lookup yields CDR1 SGHNT and CDR2 YYREEE (reference sequence). This CDR3 is 16 amino acids long. For the CDR3, the DNA is TGTGCCAGCAGCTTGGCCGGGGGGGGACTAGTATACGAGCAGTACTTC. This gives the protein CASSLAGGGLVYEQYF.

This chain uses TRBV2 with TRBJ1-1; D remains ambiguous. CDR3 length equals 13 residues. The germline V gene encodes CDR1 SNHLY and CDR2 FYNNEI. Trimming removed 6 bases at V and 1 base at J, with 9 bases between. The CDR3 sequence: CASRAEANTEAFF. The DNA of the CDR3 is TGTGCCAGCAGGGCAGAGGCGAACACTGAAGCTTTCTTT.

The chain is built from TRBV3-1 (or the pseudogene TRBV3-2) and TRBJ1-4, with 9 bases lining up with TRBD1. Germline V CDR1 and CDR2: LGHDT, YNNKEL (reference sequence). This CDR3 comprises 17 residues. J gave up 0 bases and V 4 bases, and 6 bases lay outside the gene matches. The DNA of the CDR3 is TGTGCCAGCAGCCTGGGACAGGGATTTGCAACTAATGAAAAACTGTTTTTT. This codes for CASSLGQGFATNEKLFF.

The table lists this clone with a few counts. V and J are TRBV5-5 and TRBJ1-1, with TRBD1 matching over 8 bases. The CDR3 extends over 12 amino acids. V gave up 1 base and J gave up 11 bases; unmatched junction bases: 4. Germline-derived CDR1 and CDR2 are SGHKS and YYEKEE (reference sequence). In nucleotides, the CDR3 is TGTGCCAGCAGCTTGTTACAGGGGGACGCTTTCTTT. Translated: CASSLLQGDAFF.

CDR3 protein: CASSESTGYPYEQYF. CDR3 sequence (DNA): TGTGCCAGCAGCGAATCAACAGGGTACCCTTACGAGCAGTACTTC. The rearrangement links TRBV7-2 to TRBJ2-7; a weak D match, TRBD1 (6 bases). The length of the CDR3 is 15 residues. Trimming removed 5 bases at V and 4 bases at J, with 18 bases between. Germline assignment: CDR1 SGHTA and CDR2 FQGNSA. Complete variable domain (other parts from reference TRBV7-2 and TRBJ2-7): GAGVSQSPSNKVTEKGKDVELRCDPISGHTALYWYRQSLGQGLEFLIYFQGNSAPDKSGLPSDRFSAERTGGSVSTLTIQRTQQEDSAVYLCASSESTGYPYEQYFGPGTRLTVT.

The V and J genes are TRBV5-1 and TRBJ1-2; D is possibly TRBD1 (5 bases). The germline V and J ends were trimmed by 3 bases and 3 bases, with 9 bases remaining between them. There are 13 residues in the CDR3. Germline lookup yields CDR1 SGHRS and CDR2 YFSETQ. The CDR3 sequence: CASSSVGDYGYTF. The CDR3 DNA is TGCGCCAGCAGCTCGGTAGGGGACTATGGCTACACCTTC.

This clone was seen more than once but under ten times. The V gene is TRBV7-2, the J gene TRBJ2-3; 8 nucleotides match TRBD2. The CDR3 is 16 residues long. Germline values: CDR1 SGHTA, CDR2 FQGNSA. V shed 2 bases and J 1 base; nucleotides not matched to a gene: 5. For the CDR3, the DNA is TGTGCCAGCAGCTTATGGGTGCGGGGGGGCACAGATACGCAGTATTTT. The encoded protein is CASSLWVRGGTDTQYF.

V usage is TRBV4-1 and J usage is TRBJ1-4; a possible D gene is TRBD1 (5 bases). The CDR3 runs to 15 residues. CDR1 and CDR2 (germline): MGHRA, YSYEKL. V was trimmed by 3 bases and J by 2 bases, leaving 10 bases between them. In nucleotides, the CDR3 is TGCGCCAGCAGCCATCCCCAGGGTACTAATGAAAAACTGTTTTTT. It is translated as CASSHPQGTNEKLFF.

The chain combines TRBV6-5 with TRBJ1-5, with a tentative D call TRBD1 (5 bases). This CDR3 comprises 14 residues. V gave up 0 bases and J gave up 4 bases, with 7 bases separating them. The germline CDR1 and CDR2 sequences are MNHEY and SVGAGI. The CDR3 reads CASSYSGQNQPQHF. CDR3 nucleotides: TGTGCCAGCAGTTACTCGGGGCAGAATCAGCCCCAGCATTTT.

This chain joins TRBV30 and TRBJ1-4, with TRBD1 matching 9 bases. Trimming at V came to 1 base and at J to 3 bases, leaving 3 bases not matched to a gene. Germline CDR1 GTSNPN, CDR2 SVGIG (reference sequence). The CDR3 extends over 15 amino acids. CDR3 in amino acids: CAWSGQGEANEKLFF. The CDR3, as DNA: TGTGCCTGGAGTGGACAGGGGGAGGCTAATGAAAAACTGTTTTTT.

This clone was counted once. The V gene is TRBV7-2, the J gene TRBJ2-7; D not certain. There are 16 residues in the CDR3. Trimming pared 0 bases from V and 3 bases from J, leaving 15 bases between. From germline, CDR1 is SGHTA and CDR2 FQGNSA. CDR3 nucleotide sequence: TGTGCCAGCAGCTTAGCGCGCCCGTCCGCTGGCTACGAGCAGTACTTC. This encodes CASSLARPSAGYEQYF.

This rearrangement joins TRBV7-9 to TRBJ2-2, with no clear D. Per germline, CDR1 SEHNR and CDR2 FQNEAQ (reference sequence). The CDR3 sequence is 14 residues long. With 5 bases removed from V and 1 base from J, the gap between germline ends came to 8 bases. The CDR3 region is CASSVRGNTGELFF. Here the CDR3 DNA reads TGTGCCAGCAGCGTTAGAGGGAACACCGGGGAGCTGTTTTTT.

As regards this clone: This same CDR3 is encoded by further DNA sequences in the sample. The rearrangement links TRBV29-1 to TRBJ2-5; weak D call: TRBD2 (6 bases). CDR1 and CDR2 from the germline V gene are SQVTM and ANQGSEA. The V and J ends lost 6 bases and 1 base respectively, with 15 bases between them. The CDR3 runs to 14 residues. The CDR3 region is CSVGPRGTQETQYF. The CDR3 region has the DNA TGCAGCGTGGGGCCCCGGGGGACCCAAGAGACCCAGTACTTC.